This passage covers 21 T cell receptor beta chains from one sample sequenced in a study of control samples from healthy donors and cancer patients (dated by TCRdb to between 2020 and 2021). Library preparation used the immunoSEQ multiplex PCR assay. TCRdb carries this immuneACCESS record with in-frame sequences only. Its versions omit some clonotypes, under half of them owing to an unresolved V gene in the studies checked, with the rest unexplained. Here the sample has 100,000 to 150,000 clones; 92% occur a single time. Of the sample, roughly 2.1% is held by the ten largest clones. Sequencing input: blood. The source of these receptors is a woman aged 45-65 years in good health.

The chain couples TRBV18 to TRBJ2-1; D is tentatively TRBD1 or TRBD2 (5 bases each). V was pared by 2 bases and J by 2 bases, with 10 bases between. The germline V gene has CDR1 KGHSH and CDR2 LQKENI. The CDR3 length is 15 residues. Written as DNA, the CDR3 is TGTGCCAGCTCACCAGAACGGGACGCCTACAATGAGCAGTTCTTC. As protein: CASSPERDAYNEQFF.

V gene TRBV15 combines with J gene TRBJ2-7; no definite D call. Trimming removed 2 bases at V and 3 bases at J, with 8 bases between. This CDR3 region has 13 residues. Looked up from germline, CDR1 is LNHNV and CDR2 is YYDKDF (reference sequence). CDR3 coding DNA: TGTGCCACCAGCAGAAGGCAGGACTACGAGCAGTACTTC. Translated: CATSRRQDYEQYF.

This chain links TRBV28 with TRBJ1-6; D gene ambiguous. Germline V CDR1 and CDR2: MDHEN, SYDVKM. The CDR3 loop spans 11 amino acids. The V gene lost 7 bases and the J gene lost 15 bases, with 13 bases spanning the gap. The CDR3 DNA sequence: TGTGCCAGCACGTCCCTATCTCTCCTCCACTTT. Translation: CASTSLSLLHF. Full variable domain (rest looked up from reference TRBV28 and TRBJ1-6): DVKVTQSSRYLVKRTGEKVFLECVQDMDHENMFWYRQDPGLGLRLIYFSYDVKMKEKGDIPEGYSVSREKKERFSLILESASTNQTSMYLCASTSLSLLHFGNGTRLTVT.

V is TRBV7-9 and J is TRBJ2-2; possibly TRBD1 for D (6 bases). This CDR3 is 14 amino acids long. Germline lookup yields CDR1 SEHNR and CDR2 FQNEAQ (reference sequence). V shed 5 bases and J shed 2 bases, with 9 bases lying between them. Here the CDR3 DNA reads TGTGCCAGCAGCAAACAGGGAAACACCGGGGAGCTGTTTTTT. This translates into CASSKQGNTGELFF.

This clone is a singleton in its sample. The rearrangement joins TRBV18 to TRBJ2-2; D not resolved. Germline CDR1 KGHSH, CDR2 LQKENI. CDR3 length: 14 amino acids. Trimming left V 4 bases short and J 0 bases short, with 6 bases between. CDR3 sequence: CASSQNANTGELFF. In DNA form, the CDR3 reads TGTGCCAGCTCACAAAACGCGAACACCGGGGAGCTGTTTTTT.

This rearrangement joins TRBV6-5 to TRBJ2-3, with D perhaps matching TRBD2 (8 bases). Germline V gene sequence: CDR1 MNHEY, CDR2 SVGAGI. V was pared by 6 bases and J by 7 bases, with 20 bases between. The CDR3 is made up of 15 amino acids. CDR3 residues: CASRNRGLGVNTQYF. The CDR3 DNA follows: TGTGCCAGCAGGAACAGGGGACTAGGAGTAAATACGCAGTATTTT.

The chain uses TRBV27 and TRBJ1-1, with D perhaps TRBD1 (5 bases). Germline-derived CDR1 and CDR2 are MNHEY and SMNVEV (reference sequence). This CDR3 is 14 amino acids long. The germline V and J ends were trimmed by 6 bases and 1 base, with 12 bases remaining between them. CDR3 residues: CASSWDVGNTEAFF. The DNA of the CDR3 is TGTGCCAGCAGCTGGGACGTGGGGAACACTGAAGCTTTCTTT.

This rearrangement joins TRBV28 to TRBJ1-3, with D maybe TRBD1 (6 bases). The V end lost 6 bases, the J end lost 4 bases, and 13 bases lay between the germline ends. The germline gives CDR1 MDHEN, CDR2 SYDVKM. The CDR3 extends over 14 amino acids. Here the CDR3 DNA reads TGTGCCAGCAGCTTCACAGGGTTAGGAAACACCATATATTTT. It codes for CASSFTGLGNTIYF.

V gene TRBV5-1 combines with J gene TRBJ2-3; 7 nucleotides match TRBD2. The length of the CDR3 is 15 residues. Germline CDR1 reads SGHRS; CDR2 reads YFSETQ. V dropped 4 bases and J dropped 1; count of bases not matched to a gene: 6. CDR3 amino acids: CASSPVAGRTDTQYF. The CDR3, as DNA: TGCGCCAGCAGCCCCGTAGCGGGCCGCACAGATACGCAGTATTTT.

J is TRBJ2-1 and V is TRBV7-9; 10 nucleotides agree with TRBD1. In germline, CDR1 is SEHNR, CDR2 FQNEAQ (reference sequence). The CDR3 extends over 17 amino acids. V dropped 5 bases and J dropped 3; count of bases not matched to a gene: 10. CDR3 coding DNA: TGTGCCAGCAGCCCAGGGGCCGGGACAGGGGACTACAATGAGCAGTTCTTC. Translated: CASSPGAGTGDYNEQFF.

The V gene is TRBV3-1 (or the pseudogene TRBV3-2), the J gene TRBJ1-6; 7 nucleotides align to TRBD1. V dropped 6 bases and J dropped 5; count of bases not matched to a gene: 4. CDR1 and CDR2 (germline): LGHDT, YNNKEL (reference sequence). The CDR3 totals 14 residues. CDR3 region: CASRVGTDNSPLHF. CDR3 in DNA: TGTGCCAGCAGAGTCGGGACAGATAATTCACCCCTCCACTTT.

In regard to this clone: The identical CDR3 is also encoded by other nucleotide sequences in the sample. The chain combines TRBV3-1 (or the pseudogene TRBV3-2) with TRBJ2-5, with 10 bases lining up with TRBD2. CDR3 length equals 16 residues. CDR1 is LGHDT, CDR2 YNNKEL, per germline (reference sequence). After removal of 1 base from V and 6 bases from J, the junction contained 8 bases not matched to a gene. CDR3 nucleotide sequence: TGTGCCAGCAGCCAAGTAGCGGGGGGCCGGGGTAAGACCCAGTACTTC. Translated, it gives CASSQVAGGRGKTQYF.

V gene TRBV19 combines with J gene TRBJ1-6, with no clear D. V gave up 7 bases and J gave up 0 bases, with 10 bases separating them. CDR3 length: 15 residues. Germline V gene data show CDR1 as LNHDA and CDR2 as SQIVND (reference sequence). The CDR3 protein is CASTTGSSYNSPLHF. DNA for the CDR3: TGTGCCAGTACCACCGGGAGCTCCTATAATTCACCCCTCCACTTT.

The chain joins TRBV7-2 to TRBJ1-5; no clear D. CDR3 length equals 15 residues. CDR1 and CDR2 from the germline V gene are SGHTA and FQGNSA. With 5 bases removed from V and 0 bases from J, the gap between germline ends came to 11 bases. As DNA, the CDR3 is TGTGCCAGCAGCCCAGGTGGGGTTAGCAATCAGCCCCAGCATTTT. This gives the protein CASSPGGVSNQPQHF.

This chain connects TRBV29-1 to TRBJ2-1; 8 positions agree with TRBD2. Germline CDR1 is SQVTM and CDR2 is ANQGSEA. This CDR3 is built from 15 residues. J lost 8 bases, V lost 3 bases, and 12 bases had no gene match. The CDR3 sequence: CSVEGPGLVFDEQFF. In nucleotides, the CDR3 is TGCAGCGTTGAGGGACCGGGACTAGTGTTCGATGAGCAGTTCTTC.

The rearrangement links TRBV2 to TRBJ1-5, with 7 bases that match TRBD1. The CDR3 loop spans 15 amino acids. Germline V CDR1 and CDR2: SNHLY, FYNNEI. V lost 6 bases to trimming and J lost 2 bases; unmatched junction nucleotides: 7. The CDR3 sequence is CASSAQGRGNQPQHF. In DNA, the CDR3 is TGTGCCAGCAGCGCACAGGGGAGAGGCAATCAGCCCCAGCATTTT.

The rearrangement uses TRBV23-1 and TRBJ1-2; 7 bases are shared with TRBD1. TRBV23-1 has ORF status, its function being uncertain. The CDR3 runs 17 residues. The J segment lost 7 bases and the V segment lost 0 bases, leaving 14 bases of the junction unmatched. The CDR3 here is CASSQSSKTGCGCGYTF. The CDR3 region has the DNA TGCGCCAGCAGTCAATCATCAAAGACAGGGTGTGGATGTGGCTACACCTTC.

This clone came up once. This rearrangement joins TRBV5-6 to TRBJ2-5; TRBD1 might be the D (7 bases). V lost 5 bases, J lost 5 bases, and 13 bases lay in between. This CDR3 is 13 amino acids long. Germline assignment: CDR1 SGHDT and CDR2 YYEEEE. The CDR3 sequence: CASSFRGEETQYF. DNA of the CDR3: TGTGCCAGCAGTTTCAGGGGGGAGGAGACCCAGTACTTC.

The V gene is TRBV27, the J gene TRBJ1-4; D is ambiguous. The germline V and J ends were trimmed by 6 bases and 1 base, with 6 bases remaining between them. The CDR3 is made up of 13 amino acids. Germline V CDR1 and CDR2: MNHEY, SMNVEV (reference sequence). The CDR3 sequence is CASRPLTNEKLFF. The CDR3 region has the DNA TGTGCCAGCAGGCCCTTAACTAATGAAAAACTGTTTTTT.

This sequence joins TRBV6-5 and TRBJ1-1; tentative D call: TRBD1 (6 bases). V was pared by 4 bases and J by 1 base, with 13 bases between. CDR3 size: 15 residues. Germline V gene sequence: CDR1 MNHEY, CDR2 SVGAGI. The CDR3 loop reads CASSLGGLGNTEAFF. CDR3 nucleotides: TGTGCCAGCAGTTTAGGGGGTTTAGGGAACACTGAAGCTTTCTTT.

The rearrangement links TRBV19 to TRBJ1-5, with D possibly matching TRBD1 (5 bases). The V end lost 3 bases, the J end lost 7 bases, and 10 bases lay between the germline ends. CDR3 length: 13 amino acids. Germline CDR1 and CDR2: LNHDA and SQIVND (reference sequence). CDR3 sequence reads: CASSMFWDQPQHF. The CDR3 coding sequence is TGTGCCAGTAGTATGTTCTGGGACCAGCCCCAGCATTTT.